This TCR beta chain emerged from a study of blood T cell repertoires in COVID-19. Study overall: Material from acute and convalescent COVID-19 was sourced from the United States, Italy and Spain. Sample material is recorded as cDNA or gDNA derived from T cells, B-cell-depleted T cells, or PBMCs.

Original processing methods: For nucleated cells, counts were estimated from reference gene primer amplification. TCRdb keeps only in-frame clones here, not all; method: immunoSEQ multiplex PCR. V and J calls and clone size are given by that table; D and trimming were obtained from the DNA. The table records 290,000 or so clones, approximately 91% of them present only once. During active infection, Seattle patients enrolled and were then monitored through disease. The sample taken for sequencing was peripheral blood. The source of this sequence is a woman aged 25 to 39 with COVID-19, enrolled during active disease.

The CDR3 protein is CASSLLAGGGEQFF. The CDR3 DNA is TGTGCCAGTAGTCTGTTAGCGGGAGGGGGGGAGCAGTTCTTC. The chain couples TRBV19 to TRBJ2-1, with 11 bases identical to TRBD2. The CDR3 consists of 14 residues. The trim removed 5 bases at V and 10 bases at J, leaving 7 bases unmatched. Looked up from germline, CDR1 is LNHDA and CDR2 is SQIVND (reference sequence).